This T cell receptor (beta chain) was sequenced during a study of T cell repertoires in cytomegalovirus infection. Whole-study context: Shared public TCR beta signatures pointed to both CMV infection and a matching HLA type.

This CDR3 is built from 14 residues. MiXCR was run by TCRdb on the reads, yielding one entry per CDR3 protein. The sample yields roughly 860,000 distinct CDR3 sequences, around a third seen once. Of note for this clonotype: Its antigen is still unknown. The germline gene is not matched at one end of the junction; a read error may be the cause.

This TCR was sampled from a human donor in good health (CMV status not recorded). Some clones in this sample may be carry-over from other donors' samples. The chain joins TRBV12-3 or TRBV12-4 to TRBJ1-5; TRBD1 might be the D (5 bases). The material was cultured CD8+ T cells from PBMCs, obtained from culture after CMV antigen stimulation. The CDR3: CASSFGTGNQAQHF. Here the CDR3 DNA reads TGTGCCAGCAGTTTTGGGACGGGCAATCAGGCCCAGCATTTT.